Listed below are T cell receptor beta chains from one sample, sequenced in a study of T cell repertoires in aging, cancer and after chemotherapy. TCRdb processed the multiplex PCR reads anew with MiXCR; each CDR3 protein has one entry. The table records thousands of distinct CDR3 sequences, over 20% of them present only once. The sample taken for sequencing was blood. These receptors were obtained from a human donor with a blood cancer. CDR3s include the opening cysteine and the closing phenylalanine or tryptophan. The D gene is left open where the match is weak. Expanded clones are given a class, and other clones once, few, many or no size at all.

v_gene: TRBV27; j_gene: TRBJ2-5; abundance: medium-sized; d_gene: NA; CDR3aa: CASSYPQETQYF; CDR3nt: TGTGCCAGCAGTTACCCCCAAGAGACCCAGTACTTC
v_gene: TRBV20-1; j_gene: TRBJ2-5; abundance: few; d_gene: NA; CDR3aa: CSASRGPQQETQYF; CDR3nt: TGCAGTGCTAGTCGTGGGCCACAACAAGAGACCCAGTACTTC
v_gene: TRBV5-1; j_gene: TRBJ1-1; abundance: NA; d_gene: NA; CDR3aa: CASSLALSGESEAFF; CDR3nt: TGCGCCAGCAGCTTGGCCCTATCGGGGGAATCTGAAGCTTTCTTT
v_gene: TRBV10-3; j_gene: TRBJ2-3; abundance: medium-sized; d_gene: NA; CDR3aa: CAISESSRLDTQYF; CDR3nt: TGTGCCATCAGTGAGAGTAGCCGTTTGGATACGCAGTATTTT
v_gene: TRBV5-6; j_gene: TRBJ2-5; abundance: medium-sized; d_gene: TRBD2; CDR3aa: CASSLDASGRKTQYF; CDR3nt: TGTGCCAGCAGCTTGGACGCTAGCGGGAGAAAGACCCAGTACTTC
v_gene: TRBV6-5; j_gene: TRBJ2-1; abundance: medium-sized; d_gene: TRBD2; CDR3aa: CASSLAASGENEQFF; CDR3nt: TGTGCCAGCAGTCTCGCGGCTAGCGGGGAAAATGAGCAGTTCTTC
v_gene: TRBV20-1; j_gene: TRBJ2-1; abundance: NA; d_gene: TRBD2; CDR3aa: CSAAVLAGGYNEQFF; CDR3nt: TGCAGTGCTGCAGTCCTAGCGGGAGGGTACAATGAGCAGTTCTTC
v_gene: TRBV20-1; j_gene: TRBJ1-2; abundance: NA; d_gene: NA; CDR3aa: CSASRQLSNYGYTF; CDR3nt: TGCAGTGCTAGCCGACAGCTCAGTAACTATGGCTACACCTTC
v_gene: TRBV10-3; j_gene: TRBJ2-3; abundance: NA; d_gene: TRBD2; CDR3aa: CAISDPGLAGGTGTQYF; CDR3nt: TGTGCCATCAGTGATCCGGGACTAGCGGGGGGCACAGGTACGCAGTATTTT
v_gene: TRBV7-6; j_gene: TRBJ2-7; abundance: NA; d_gene: NA; CDR3aa: CASSFGTGGPYEQYF; CDR3nt: TGTGCCAGCAGCTTCGGAACTGGGGGGCCCTACGAGCAGTACTTC
v_gene: TRBV6-1; j_gene: TRBJ1-4; abundance: medium-sized; d_gene: NA; CDR3aa: CASSEGFNEKLFF; CDR3nt: TGTGCCAGCAGCGAGGGATTTAATGAAAAACTGTTTTTT
v_gene: TRBV30; j_gene: TRBJ1-1; abundance: medium-sized; d_gene: NA; CDR3aa: CAWSVMGEAFF; CDR3nt: TGTGCCTGGAGTGTAATGGGGGAAGCTTTCTTT
v_gene: TRBV5-1; j_gene: TRBJ2-1; abundance: NA; d_gene: NA; CDR3aa: CASSMSANEQFF; CDR3nt: TGCGCCAGCAGCATGAGCGCCAATGAGCAGTTCTTC
v_gene: TRBV28; j_gene: TRBJ2-1; abundance: NA; d_gene: TRBD2; CDR3aa: CASSFYSGGNEQFF; CDR3nt: TGTGCCAGCAGTTTCTATAGCGGGGGGAATGAGCAGTTCTTC
v_gene: TRBV4-2; j_gene: TRBJ1-2; abundance: NA; d_gene: TRBD1; CDR3aa: CASSQIDRGLTFGFYGYTF; CDR3nt: TGCGCCAGCAGCCAAATAGACAGGGGCCTCACCTTCGGTTTTTATGGCTACACCTTC
v_gene: TRBV12-3/TRBV12-4; j_gene: TRBJ1-1; abundance: NA; d_gene: NA; CDR3aa: CASSLGVRTEAFF; CDR3nt: TGTGCCAGCAGTTTAGGGGTTCGCACTGAAGCTTTCTTT
v_gene: TRBV20-1; j_gene: TRBJ1-5; abundance: NA; d_gene: TRBD1; CDR3aa: CSARVGTGIYSNQPQHF; CDR3nt: TGCAGTGCTAGAGTTGGGACAGGGATCTATAGCAATCAGCCCCAGCATTTT
v_gene: TRBV6-1; j_gene: TRBJ1-6; abundance: medium-sized; d_gene: NA; CDR3aa: CASSEGVEYNSPLHF; CDR3nt: TGTGCCAGCAGTGAAGGAGTCGAATATAATTCACCCCTCCACTTT
v_gene: TRBV27; j_gene: TRBJ1-1; abundance: medium-sized; d_gene: NA; CDR3aa: CASASGGRATEAFF; CDR3nt: TGTGCCAGCGCCAGTGGCGGCCGTGCCACTGAAGCTTTCTTT
v_gene: TRBV6-5; j_gene: TRBJ2-5; abundance: medium-sized; d_gene: TRBD1; CDR3aa: CASRRQGVQETQYF; CDR3nt: TGTGCCAGCAGGCGCCAGGGGGTTCAAGAGACCCAGTACTTC
v_gene: TRBV5-1; j_gene: TRBJ1-3; abundance: few; d_gene: NA; CDR3aa: CASSLGSEGNTIYF; CDR3nt: TGCGCCAGCAGCTTGGGGTCCGAGGGAAACACCATATATTTT
v_gene: TRBV7-9; j_gene: TRBJ1-2; abundance: few; d_gene: NA; CDR3aa: CASSPGLGWHGYTF; CDR3nt: TGTGCCAGCAGCCCAGGGTTGGGTTGGCATGGCTACACCTTC
v_gene: TRBV29-1; j_gene: TRBJ2-5; abundance: large; d_gene: TRBD2; CDR3aa: CSVRLAGEETQYF; CDR3nt: TGCAGCGTCCGACTAGCGGGAGAAGAGACCCAGTACTTC
v_gene: TRBV7-2; j_gene: TRBJ1-2; abundance: NA; d_gene: TRBD1; CDR3aa: CASSSGGGYTF; CDR3nt: TGTGCCAGCAGCTCAGGGGGTGGCTACACCTTC
v_gene: TRBV20-1; j_gene: TRBJ2-3; abundance: medium-sized; d_gene: NA; CDR3aa: CSALGGTQYF; CDR3nt: TGCAGTGCCCTAGGCGGTACGCAGTATTTT
v_gene: TRBV7-2; j_gene: TRBJ1-2; abundance: NA; d_gene: TRBD1; CDR3aa: CASSLASSVRGPLNYGYTF; CDR3nt: TGTGCCAGCAGCTTAGCGTCGTCGGTCAGGGGGCCCCTTAACTATGGCTACACCTTC
v_gene: TRBV10-3; j_gene: TRBJ1-1; abundance: medium-sized; d_gene: TRBD1; CDR3aa: CAIGTGGTEAFF; CDR3nt: TGTGCCATTGGGACAGGGGGCACTGAAGCTTTCTTT
v_gene: TRBV5-6; j_gene: TRBJ2-2; abundance: medium-sized; d_gene: NA; CDR3aa: CASSVELEKFDAGELFF; CDR3nt: TGTGCCAGCAGCGTAGAACTAGAGAAGTTTGACGCCGGGGAGCTGTTTTTT
v_gene: TRBV28; j_gene: TRBJ1-2; abundance: NA; d_gene: TRBD1; CDR3aa: CASSRQGANRGYTF; CDR3nt: TGTGCCAGCAGTAGACAGGGGGCTAATCGTGGCTACACCTTC
v_gene: TRBV20-1; j_gene: TRBJ2-3; abundance: NA; d_gene: TRBD2; CDR3aa: CSAEPGLAGGGGAQYF; CDR3nt: TGCAGTGCAGAGCCGGGACTAGCGGGAGGCGGGGGGGCGCAGTATTTT
v_gene: TRBV5-4; j_gene: TRBJ1-1; abundance: few; d_gene: NA; CDR3aa: CASSLILRQTSEAFF; CDR3nt: TGTGCCAGCAGCTTGATTTTGCGGCAGACATCAGAAGCTTTCTTT
v_gene: TRBV7-2; j_gene: TRBJ2-5; abundance: few; d_gene: TRBD2; CDR3aa: CASSLGTSGRGTRQTQYF; CDR3nt: TGTGCCAGCAGCTTAGGGACTAGCGGGAGAGGGACTCGTCAGACCCAGTACTTC
v_gene: TRBV20-1; j_gene: TRBJ2-1; abundance: few; d_gene: NA; CDR3aa: CSAISGGNYNEQFF; CDR3nt: TGCAGTGCGATTAGTGGCGGGAACTACAATGAGCAGTTCTTC
v_gene: TRBV5-6; j_gene: TRBJ2-1; abundance: NA; d_gene: TRBD2; CDR3aa: CASSPEWGTSGDGNEQFF; CDR3nt: TGTGCCAGCAGCCCTGAGTGGGGGACTAGCGGGGACGGGAATGAGCAGTTCTTC
v_gene: TRBV12-3/TRBV12-4; j_gene: TRBJ2-2; abundance: medium-sized; d_gene: NA; CDR3aa: CASSFEYTGELFF; CDR3nt: TGTGCCAGCAGTTTCGAATACACCGGGGAGCTGTTTTTT
v_gene: TRBV5-1; j_gene: TRBJ2-3; abundance: NA; d_gene: NA; CDR3aa: CASSLAPDTQYF; CDR3nt: TGCGCCAGCAGCTTGGCCCCCGATACGCAGTATTTT
v_gene: TRBV15; j_gene: TRBJ2-4; abundance: medium-sized; d_gene: NA; CDR3aa: CATSRYGQSLNIQYF; CDR3nt: TGTGCCACCAGCAGATATGGACAGTCATTGAACATTCAGTACTTC
v_gene: TRBV6-2/TRBV6-3; j_gene: TRBJ2-7; abundance: medium-sized; d_gene: NA; CDR3aa: CASSTGTLGYEQYF; CDR3nt: TGTGCCAGCAGTACCGGGACTTTGGGCTACGAGCAGTACTTC
v_gene: TRBV24-1; j_gene: TRBJ2-5; abundance: medium-sized; d_gene: NA; CDR3aa: CATSDWTDGETQYF; CDR3nt: TGTGCCACCAGTGATTGGACAGACGGAGAGACCCAGTACTTC
v_gene: TRBV30; j_gene: TRBJ2-3; abundance: NA; d_gene: TRBD2; CDR3aa: CAWSGVASGGPTSTDTQYF; CDR3nt: TGTGCCTGGAGTGGGGTAGCTAGCGGGGGACCTACTAGCACAGATACGCAGTATTTT
v_gene: TRBV15; j_gene: TRBJ2-7; abundance: medium-sized; d_gene: TRBD2; CDR3aa: CATSRDRRGGLDEQYF; CDR3nt: TGTGCCACCAGCAGAGATCGTCGGGGGGGGCTCGACGAGCAGTACTTC
v_gene: TRBV5-1; j_gene: TRBJ1-4; abundance: NA; d_gene: TRBD1; CDR3aa: CARRHDRVDEKLFF; CDR3nt: TGCGCCAGAAGACACGACAGGGTCGATGAAAAACTGTTTTTT